The clone carrying this TCR beta chain was counted once. Antigen unknown. The junction had 5 bases not matched to a gene; V was cut back by 6 bases and J by 9 bases. The CDR3 runs to 12 residues. Germline assignment: CDR1 SGHRS and CDR2 YFSETQ. The data were obtained in a study of beta chain features in type 1 diabetes. Regarding the study as a whole: Compared to healthy donors, patients appeared to have naive, central memory and Treg TCRB repertoires that were more alike.

cDNA synthesis used the whole RNA isolate, giving expressed TCRB sequences. Method: immunoSEQ multiplex PCR; TCRdb's copy keeps in-frame clones and lacks some. The sample holds 390,000 or so clones, 11% to 15% seen once. The source material was naive CD4+ T cells from blood. The rearrangement links TRBV5-1 to TRBJ2-1, with 8 bases that match TRBD1. The clonotype originates from a young man in good health. This CDR3 reads CASTLDRVEQFF. The CDR3 DNA follows: TGCGCCAGCACCCTGGACAGGGTTGAGCAGTTCTTC.